Shown below are 2 T cell receptor beta chains from a single sample sequenced in a study of cytomegalovirus exposure and HLA in healthy donors. The data were produced by immunoSEQ multiplex PCR, yet TCRdb's version contains in-frame clones alone and is incomplete. Of roughly 330,000 clones in the sample, 87% are singletons; the top ten hold 1.2%. The sequenced sample was PBMCs. The source is a woman aged 25 to 39 in good health and CMV-seropositive.

This rearrangement joins TRBV29-1 to TRBJ2-3; the match to TRBD2 covers 7 bases. Germline V gives CDR1 SQVTM, CDR2 ANQGSEA. CDR3 size: 15 residues. After removal of 2 bases from V and 1 base from J, the junction contained 6 bases not matched to a gene. The CDR3 DNA reads TGCAGCGTTGAACTGTCTAGCGGTCGCACAGATACGCAGTATTTT. Its protein is CSVELSSGRTDTQYF.

The chain is built from TRBV9 and TRBJ2-2; D remains ambiguous. V was shortened by 4 bases and J by 1 base, with 8 bases between the two germline ends. The germline V gene encodes CDR1 SGDLS and CDR2 YYNGEE. The length of the CDR3 is 14 residues. CDR3 sequence (DNA): TGTGCCAGCAGCCCCAGACTGAACACCGGGGAGCTGTTTTTT. Amino acid sequence: CASSPRLNTGELFF.